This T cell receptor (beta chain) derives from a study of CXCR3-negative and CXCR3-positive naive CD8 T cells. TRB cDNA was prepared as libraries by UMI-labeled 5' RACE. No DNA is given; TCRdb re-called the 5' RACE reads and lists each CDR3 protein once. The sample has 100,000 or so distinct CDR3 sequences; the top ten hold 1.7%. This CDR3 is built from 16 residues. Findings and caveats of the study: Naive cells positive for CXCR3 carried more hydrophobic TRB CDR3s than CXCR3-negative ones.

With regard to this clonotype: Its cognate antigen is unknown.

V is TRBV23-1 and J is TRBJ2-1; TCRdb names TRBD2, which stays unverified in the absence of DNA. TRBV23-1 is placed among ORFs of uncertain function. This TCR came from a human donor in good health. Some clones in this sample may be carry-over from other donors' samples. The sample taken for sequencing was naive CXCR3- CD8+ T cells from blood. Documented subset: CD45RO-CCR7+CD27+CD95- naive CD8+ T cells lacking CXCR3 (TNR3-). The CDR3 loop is CASSQSRALSYNEQFF.